This TCR beta chain was captured in a study of CD8+CD57+ T cells in acquired aplastic anemia. Background on the study: The average for DNA from sorted CD4+ and CD8+ cells was about 2.9 ug.

Profiling that covered TCR beta VDJ and CDR3 relied on genomic DNA as its template. TCRdb ran MiXCR on the reads and lists one entry per CDR3 protein. The table shows 200,000 to 250,000 distinct CDR3 sequences, with about 60% occurring only once. This CDR3 spans 14 amino acids. V lost 5 bases and J lost 4; bases outside the gene matches: 6. CDR1 SGHVS and CDR2 FQNEAQ come from the germline V gene. In its sample, this clonotype was seen a few times. The authors sequenced patients whose flow cytometry had shown CD8+CD57+ cell expansion. There was no therapy given to any patient before the blood sampling took place.

The V and J genes are TRBV7-8 and TRBJ2-7; 9 positions agree with TRBD2. Sequencing was performed on sorted CD4+, CD8+, or CD8+CD57+ T cells (not recorded which) from PBMCs. The origin of this receptor is a human donor with aplastic anemia. CDR3 DNA: TGTGCCAGCAGCGTGAGCGGGGGGAGATACGAGCAGTACTTC. Encoded protein: CASSVSGGRYEQYF.